The entry below gives a single TCR beta chain sequence along with its context. Thawed PBMCs were FACS-sorted into unstimulated CD4+CD25+CD127- regulatory T cells, CD4+CD25- non-regulatory cells, CD4 and CD8 cells. V was clipped by 0 bases and J by 5 bases; unmatched bases: 5. The CDR3 consists of 15 residues. The germline CDR1 and CDR2 sequences are GTSNPN and SVGIG (reference sequence). The sample belongs to a study of Tregs in tolerant kidney transplant recipients. Profiling relied on immunoSEQ multiplex PCR, and the TCRdb table lists in-frame clones only, not all of them. The sample consists of fewer than 150,000 clones, 85% to 95% of them appearing once.

The TCR was taken from a human donor in good health. The chain is built from TRBV30 and TRBJ1-5, with TRBD1 matching 9 bases. The sequenced sample was CD4+ T cells from blood. The CDR3 DNA is TGTGCCTGGAGTGTTGGGTGGACAGGGGATCAGCCCCAGCATTTT. Its protein product is CAWSVGWTGDQPQHF.